Below, 32 T cell receptor beta chains from the same sample are listed, as sequenced in a study of blood T cell repertoires in COVID-19 (dated by TCRdb to 2019 to 2021). The library came from the immunoSEQ multiplex PCR assay. The source is immuneACCESS, and TCRdb retained only in-frame sequences with V and J called. Part of the clones is not carried over; for the studies checked, unresolved V genes explain less than half of this, and the remainder is unexplained. The sample includes 240,000 or so clones, with about 90% observed a single time. The top ten hold less than 8% of the sample. Sequenced sample: peripheral blood. The receptors were sampled from a man aged 60-69 years with acute or convalescent COVID-19.

The CDR3 DNA reads as TGTGCCAGCAGCTTAGCTCTCCAGGGGAAAAACGAGCAGTACTTC. Translated: CASSLALQGKNEQYF. The chain has TRBV7-2 and TRBJ2-7; D is perhaps TRBD1 (6 bases). Germline V gene lookup returns CDR1 SGHTA and CDR2 FQGNSA. V was cut by 0 bases and J by 5 bases, with 14 bases left in between. The CDR3 runs to 15 residues. Variable domain in full (rest from reference TRBV7-2 and TRBJ2-7): GAGVSQSPSNKVTEKGKDVELRCDPISGHTALYWYRQSLGQGLEFLIYFQGNSAPDKSGLPSDRFSAERTGGSVSTLTIQRTQQEDSAVYLCASSLALQGKNEQYFGPGTRLTVT.

This chain connects TRBV28 to TRBJ2-3; possibly TRBD2 for D (6 bases). Germline values: CDR1 MDHEN, CDR2 SYDVKM. The V end was cut by 5 bases, the J end by 6 bases, with 27 bases between. This CDR3 is 18 amino acids long. CDR3 in amino acids: CASSPGRGYRERWDTQYF. The DNA of the CDR3 is TGTGCCAGCAGTCCGGGCCGAGGGTACCGGGAGCGGTGGGATACGCAGTATTTT.

The genes are TRBV6-2 or TRBV6-3 and TRBJ2-1; 7 bases are a match to TRBD2. This CDR3 has 15 amino acids. The V and J ends lost 6 bases and 7 bases, in that order; junction bases with no gene match: 12. Germline assignment: CDR1 MNHEY and CDR2 SVGEGT. CDR3 loop: CASSREGREWNEQFF. The CDR3 coding sequence is TGTGCCAGCAGCCGAGAGGGGCGGGAGTGGAATGAGCAGTTCTTC.

V usage is TRBV6-1 and J usage is TRBJ1-2; maybe TRBD1 (5 bases). Trimming left V 6 bases short and J 8 bases short, with 10 bases between. This CDR3 comprises 11 residues. CDR1 is MNHNS, CDR2 SASEGT, per germline. The CDR3 bases are TGTGCCAGCAGCGTTACAGGCGGCTACACCTTC. Translated: CASSVTGGYTF.

The chain employs TRBV7-9 and TRBJ2-7; 8 bases line up with TRBD1. J lost 5 bases, V lost 2 bases, and 8 bases had no gene match. Per the germline V gene, CDR1 is SEHNR and CDR2 is FQNEAQ (reference sequence). The CDR3 sequence is 15 residues long. The CDR3 loop is CASSLKGTGGNEQYF. DNA of the CDR3: TGTGCCAGCAGCTTAAAGGGGACAGGTGGCAACGAGCAGTACTTC.

The rearrangement uses TRBV30 and TRBJ2-3, with 8 nucleotides matching TRBD2. CDR3 length equals 16 residues. Trimming took 4 bases from V and 5 from J; bases not matched to a gene: 14. Germline V lookup: CDR1 GTSNPN, CDR2 SVGIG (reference sequence). Here the CDR3 DNA reads TGTGCCTGGACCAACCCCTGGCGGGGGGAGGGAGATACGCAGTATTTT. Its translation: CAWTNPWRGEGDTQYF.

V is TRBV2 and J is TRBJ2-3; D perhaps matches TRBD2 (5 bases). The CDR3 has 15 amino acids. The V end lost 0 bases, the J end lost 3 bases, and 10 bases lay between the germline ends. Looked up from germline, CDR1 is SNHLY and CDR2 is FYNNEI. CDR3 sequence: CASSEAGMATDTQYF. The DNA of the CDR3 is TGTGCCAGCAGTGAAGCCGGGATGGCGACAGATACGCAGTATTTT.

The rearrangement links TRBV7-3 to TRBJ2-3; TRBD2 matches at 9 bases. With V trimmed by 5 bases and J by 5 bases, 17 bases remained unmatched. Germline CDR1 and CDR2: SGHTA and FQGTGA. CDR3 length: 18 residues. This chain's CDR3 is CASSPRGEVAGERDTQYF. The DNA for the CDR3 is TGTGCCAGCAGCCCGAGGGGTGAGGTAGCGGGAGAGAGAGATACGCAGTATTTT.

J is TRBJ1-2 and V is TRBV9; 7 bases match TRBD1. The CDR3 is 15 residues long. The germline V gene has CDR1 SGDLS and CDR2 YYNGEE. Trimming cost V 0 bases and J 2 bases; bases outside gene matches: 4. The CDR3 region has the DNA TGTGCCAGCAGCGTAGCCCGGGGACAGAACTATGGCTACACCTTC. This gives the protein CASSVARGQNYGYTF.

The chain carries TRBV9 and TRBJ2-1; 7 bases align to TRBD1. The CDR3 is 15 amino acids. Germline lookup yields CDR1 SGDLS and CDR2 YYNGEE. The V gene end was trimmed by 0 bases and the J gene end by 0 bases; junction bases not matched to a gene: 0. The CDR3 region has the DNA TGTGCCAGCAGCGTAGGGGACAGCTCCTACAATGAGCAGTTCTTC. The encoded protein is CASSVGDSSYNEQFF.

V gene TRBV10-3 combines with J gene TRBJ2-1; TRBD2 agrees at 9 bases. After removal of 0 bases from V and 3 bases from J, the junction contained 3 bases not matched to a gene. This CDR3 is built from 16 residues. The germline CDR1 and CDR2 sequences are ENHRY and SYGVKD. CDR3 bases: TGTGCCATCAGTGAGTCCCTAGCGGGATTCTACAATGAGCAGTTCTTC. Translating it yields CAISESLAGFYNEQFF.

The chain recombines TRBV7-2 with TRBJ2-2, with TRBD1 identical over 10 bases. CDR1 is SGHTA, CDR2 FQGNSA, per germline. The V and J ends lost 5 bases and 8 bases, in that order; junction bases with no gene match: 11. The CDR3 extends over 16 amino acids. DNA for the CDR3: TGTGCCAGCAGCCCGGACGGGACAGGGGCAACGGGGGAGCTGTTTTTT. Translation: CASSPDGTGATGELFF.

This sequence joins TRBV28 and TRBJ2-4; 8 bases are a match to TRBD1. V shed 3 bases and J 8 bases; nucleotides not matched to a gene: 0. Germline V lookup: CDR1 MDHEN, CDR2 SYDVKM. The CDR3 loop spans 12 amino acids. The CDR3 is CASSFRGHIQYF. The CDR3 DNA follows: TGTGCCAGCAGTTTCAGGGGGCACATTCAGTACTTC.

V usage is TRBV6-2 or TRBV6-3 and J usage is TRBJ2-7; no reliable D call. The CDR3 is made up of 14 amino acids. Trimming removed 2 bases at V and 0 bases at J, with 8 bases between. In germline, CDR1 is MNHEY, CDR2 SVGEGT. CDR3 in amino acids: CASSYSVYSYEQYF. Here the CDR3 DNA reads TGTGCCAGCAGTTACAGCGTGTACTCCTACGAGCAGTACTTC.

This clone turned up a few times. The chain combines TRBV9 with TRBJ2-1; 9 positions match TRBD2. This CDR3 region has 16 residues. Germline loops: CDR1 SGDLS, CDR2 YYNGEE. Unmatched junction bases numbered 7, after V lost 3 bases and J lost 3 bases. The CDR3 sequence is CASSETSGTGYNEQFF. CDR3 nucleotides: TGTGCCAGCAGCGAGACTAGCGGTACAGGCTACAATGAGCAGTTCTTC.

This sequence joins TRBV6-1 and TRBJ1-5; 7 nucleotides line up with TRBD1. Unmatched junction bases numbered 10, after V lost 1 base and J lost 7 bases. CDR1 is MNHNS and CDR2 is SASEGT in the germline V gene. The CDR3 extends over 16 amino acids. The CDR3 loop is CASSEGQGLFKQPQHF. The CDR3 nucleotides read TGTGCCAGCAGTGAAGGACAGGGCTTGTTTAAACAGCCCCAGCATTTT.

This sequence joins TRBV15 and TRBJ2-7, with 8 bases matching TRBD1. The CDR3 totals 15 residues. CDR1 and CDR2 from the germline V gene are LNHNV and YYDKDF (reference sequence). V shed 4 bases, J shed 3 bases, and the junction held 8 bases outside the gene matches. CDR3 nucleotide sequence: TGTGCCACCAGCAAAGGACAGGGCTTAGGCTACGAGCAGTACTTC. The encoded protein is CATSKGQGLGYEQYF.

This clone showed up just once. V usage is TRBV9 and J usage is TRBJ1-6; maybe TRBD1 (5 bases). The length of the CDR3 is 15 residues. Germline V gene lookup returns CDR1 SGDLS and CDR2 YYNGEE. Trimming took off 6 bases at V and 1 base at J, with 11 bases between the two ends. This chain's CDR3 is CASTPGMSYNSPLHF. CDR3 DNA sequence: TGTGCCAGCACCCCAGGGATGTCCTATAATTCACCCCTCCACTTT.

The J gene is TRBJ2-7, the V gene TRBV3-1 (or the pseudogene TRBV3-2); D is possibly TRBD1 (5 bases). CDR1 is LGHDT and CDR2 is YNNKEL in the germline V gene (reference sequence). This CDR3 has 14 amino acids. Trimming left V 0 bases short and J 4 bases short, with 10 bases between. The CDR3 sequence: CASSQDPQEYEQYF. The CDR3 bases are TGTGCCAGCAGCCAAGATCCACAGGAGTACGAGCAGTACTTC.

This chain links TRBV7-3 with TRBJ2-1, with 7 bases that match TRBD2. V was clipped by 6 bases and J by 10 bases; unmatched bases: 12. This CDR3 is 14 amino acids long. Germline lookup yields CDR1 SGHTA and CDR2 FQGTGA. The CDR3 nucleotides read TGTGCCAGCAGTCCAGCGGGACCCCCTCGGGAGCAGTTCTTC. Translation gives CASSPAGPPREQFF.

This clone was seen a handful of times. V and J are TRBV5-1 and TRBJ2-7, with 7 nucleotides matching TRBD2. The germline CDR1 and CDR2 sequences are SGHRS and YFSETQ. Losses at the gene ends were 0 bases for V and 2 bases for J; bases not matched to a gene: 8. This CDR3 is built from 16 residues. The chain's CDR3 is CASSLGAGLTTYEQYF. In DNA form, the CDR3 reads TGCGCCAGCAGCTTGGGAGCGGGACTAACTACCTACGAGCAGTACTTC.

This chain uses TRBV3-1 (or the pseudogene TRBV3-2) with TRBJ1-3; TRBD1 agrees at 7 bases. The length of the CDR3 is 16 residues. V trimming: 0 bases; J trimming: 2 bases; junction bases outside the gene matches: 4. Per the germline V gene, CDR1 is LGHDT and CDR2 is YNNKEL (reference sequence). The chain's CDR3 is CASSQDRGTAGNTIYF. CDR3 DNA sequence: TGTGCCAGCAGCCAAGATCGCGGGACAGCTGGAAACACCATATATTTT.

This chain uses TRBV28 with TRBJ1-4, with 9 bases fitting TRBD1. This CDR3 contains 15 residues. CDR1 is MDHEN and CDR2 is SYDVKM in the germline V gene. With 5 bases clipped from V and 7 bases from J, the junction kept 8 bases outside the gene matches. The CDR3 loop is CASSGGTGLREKLFF. CDR3 nucleotides: TGTGCCAGCAGTGGCGGGACAGGGCTTCGTGAAAAACTGTTTTTT.

The V gene is TRBV6-1, the J gene TRBJ2-1; 11 bases agree with TRBD2. Losses at the gene ends were 1 base for V and 12 bases for J; bases not matched to a gene: 8. The V gene's germline CDR1 is MNHNS and CDR2 SASEGT. This CDR3 is 15 amino acids long. CDR3 sequence: CASSEGLAGPVGQFF. The CDR3, as DNA: TGTGCCAGCAGTGAAGGACTAGCGGGACCCGTGGGGCAGTTCTTC.

The rearrangement joins TRBV6-6 to TRBJ2-2, with 8 bases matching TRBD2. Germline lookup yields CDR1 MNHNY and CDR2 SVGAGI (reference sequence). With 8 bases clipped from V and 4 bases from J, the junction kept 9 bases outside the gene matches. This CDR3 comprises 15 residues. CDR3 DNA: TGTGCCAGCCGCGAAGCGGGAGCCGGCACCGGGGAGCTGTTTTTT. As protein: CASREAGAGTGELFF.

This clone was seen just once. The V and J genes are TRBV4-3 and TRBJ2-3, with D possibly being TRBD2 (6 bases). From germline, CDR1 is LGHNA and CDR2 YSLEER. V dropped 3 bases and J dropped 2 bases, with 9 bases sitting between them. The CDR3 has 14 residues. The CDR3 coding sequence is TGCGCCAGCAGCCAGGGGACTCCCACAGATACGCAGTATTTT. Its protein is CASSQGTPTDTQYF.

This clone was observed once. The chain carries TRBV7-2 and TRBJ2-7; 11 bases map to TRBD2. Germline-derived CDR1 and CDR2 are SGHTA and FQGNSA. The CDR3 covers 14 residues. J was trimmed by 6 bases and V by 5 bases; bases with no gene match: 6. The CDR3 DNA reads TGTGCCAGCAGCGTACTAGCGGGAGTACGCGAGCAGTACTTC. It is translated as CASSVLAGVREQYF.

The chain joins TRBV9 to TRBJ2-3, with 8 bases identical to TRBD1. V shed 3 bases, J shed 4 bases, and the junction held 4 bases outside the gene matches. Germline CDR1 is SGDLS and CDR2 is YYNGEE. The CDR3 contains 14 residues. CDR3 region: CASSAGQGPDTQYF. The DNA of the CDR3 is TGTGCCAGCAGCGCCGGACAGGGCCCAGATACGCAGTATTTT. Drawing the rest from reference TRBV9 and TRBJ2-3, the complete variable domain is DSGVTQTPKHLITATGQRVTLRCSPRSGDLSVYWYQQSLDQGLQFLIQYYNGEERAKGNILERFSAQQFPDLHSELNLSSLELGDSALYFCASSAGQGPDTQYFGPGTRLTVL.

The CDR3 coding sequence is TGTGCCAGCAGTTACCACGGGGACAGGGGACCCTACGAGCAGTACTTC. This gives the protein CASSYHGDRGPYEQYF. The genes are TRBV6-8 and TRBJ2-7; 10 bases fit TRBD1. The CDR3 covers 16 residues. Germline values: CDR1 MNHGY, CDR2 SAAAGT. After removal of 2 bases from V and 2 bases from J, the junction contained 6 bases not matched to a gene.

This clone was observed once. V usage is TRBV6-5 and J usage is TRBJ2-7; a possible D gene is TRBD2 (6 bases). Per the germline V gene, CDR1 is MNHEY and CDR2 is SVGAGI. V lost 6 bases and J lost 3, with 18 bases in between. This CDR3 contains 15 residues. In DNA form, the CDR3 reads TGTGCCAGCAGGGGCGGGACCAAAACTTACTACGAGCAGTACTTC. This sequence encodes CASRGGTKTYYEQYF.

This clone was seen once. The V gene is TRBV5-8, the J gene TRBJ2-2; D perhaps matches TRBD2 (5 bases). V was shortened by 9 bases and J by 4 bases, with 13 bases between the two germline ends. Germline CDR1 and CDR2: SGHTS and YDEGEE. The CDR3 extends over 13 amino acids. DNA for the CDR3: TGTGCCACCGGGCGGGCAAGCACCGGGGAGCTGTTTTTT. This sequence encodes CATGRASTGELFF.

The V call is TRBV7-9, the J call TRBJ2-3, with 10 bases matching TRBD1. J lost 0 bases, V lost 5 bases, and 5 bases had no gene match. This CDR3 contains 16 residues. Germline-derived CDR1 and CDR2 are SEHNR and FQNEAQ (reference sequence). The CDR3, as DNA: TGTGCCAGCAGCAGCGGGACAGGGGCTAGCACAGATACGCAGTATTTT. Its protein is CASSSGTGASTDTQYF.